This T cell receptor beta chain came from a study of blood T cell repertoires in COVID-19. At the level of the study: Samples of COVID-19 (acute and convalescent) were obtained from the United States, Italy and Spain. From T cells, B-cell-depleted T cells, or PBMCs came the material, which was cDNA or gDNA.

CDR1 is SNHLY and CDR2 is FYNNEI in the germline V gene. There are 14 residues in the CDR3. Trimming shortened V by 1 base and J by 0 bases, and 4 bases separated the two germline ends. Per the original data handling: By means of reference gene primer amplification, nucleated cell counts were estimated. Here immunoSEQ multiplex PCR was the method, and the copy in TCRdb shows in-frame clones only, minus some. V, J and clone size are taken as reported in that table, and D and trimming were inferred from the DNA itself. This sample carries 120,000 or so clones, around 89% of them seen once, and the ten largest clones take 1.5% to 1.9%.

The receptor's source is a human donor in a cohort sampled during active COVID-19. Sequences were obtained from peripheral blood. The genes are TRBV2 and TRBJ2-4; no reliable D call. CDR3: CASSEGQAKNIQYF. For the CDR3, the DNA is TGTGCCAGCAGTGAAGGTCAAGCCAAAAACATTCAGTACTTC.